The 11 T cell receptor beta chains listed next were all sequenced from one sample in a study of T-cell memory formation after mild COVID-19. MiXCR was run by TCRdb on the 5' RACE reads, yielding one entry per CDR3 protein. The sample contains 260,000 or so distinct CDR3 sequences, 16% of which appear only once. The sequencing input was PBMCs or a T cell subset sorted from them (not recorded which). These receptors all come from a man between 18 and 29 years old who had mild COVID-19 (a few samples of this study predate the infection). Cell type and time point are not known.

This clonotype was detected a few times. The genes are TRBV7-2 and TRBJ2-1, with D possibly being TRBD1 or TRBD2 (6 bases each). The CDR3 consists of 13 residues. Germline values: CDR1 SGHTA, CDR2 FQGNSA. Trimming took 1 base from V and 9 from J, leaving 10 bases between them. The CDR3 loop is CASSLVGGSEQFF. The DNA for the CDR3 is TGTGCCAGCAGCTTAGTGGGGGGCTCTGAGCAGTTCTTC. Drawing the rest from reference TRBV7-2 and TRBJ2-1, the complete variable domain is GAGVSQSPSNKVTEKGKDVELRCDPISGHTALYWYRQSLGQGLEFLIYFQGNSAPDKSGLPSDRFSAERTGGSVSTLTIQRTQQEDSAVYLCASSLVGGSEQFFGPGTRLTVL.

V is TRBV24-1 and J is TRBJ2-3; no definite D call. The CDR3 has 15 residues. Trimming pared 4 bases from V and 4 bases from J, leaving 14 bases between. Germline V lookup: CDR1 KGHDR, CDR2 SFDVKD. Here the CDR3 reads CATSELSGGADTQYF. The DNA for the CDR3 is TGTGCCACCAGTGAGCTTTCAGGTGGCGCAGATACGCAGTATTTT.

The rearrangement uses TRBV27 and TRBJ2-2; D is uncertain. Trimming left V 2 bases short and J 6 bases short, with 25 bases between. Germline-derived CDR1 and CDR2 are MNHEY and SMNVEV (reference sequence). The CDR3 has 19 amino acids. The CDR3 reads CASSLGYWRSIERAGELFF. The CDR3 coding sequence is TGTGCCAGCAGTTTAGGGTATTGGCGCTCGATTGAAAGGGCCGGGGAGCTGTTTTTT.

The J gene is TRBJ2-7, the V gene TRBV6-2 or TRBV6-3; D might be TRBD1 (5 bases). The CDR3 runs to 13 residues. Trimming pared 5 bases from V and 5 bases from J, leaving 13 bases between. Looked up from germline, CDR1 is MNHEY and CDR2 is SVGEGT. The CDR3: CASSHQGTHEQYV. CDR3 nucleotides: TGTGCCAGCAGTCATCAGGGTACCCACGAGCAGTACGTC.

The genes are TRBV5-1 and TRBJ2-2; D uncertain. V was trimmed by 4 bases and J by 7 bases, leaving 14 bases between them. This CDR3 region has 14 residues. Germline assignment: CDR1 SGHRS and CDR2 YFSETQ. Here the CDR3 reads CASSVRRNRGELFF. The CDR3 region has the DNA TGCGCCAGCAGCGTAAGAAGAAATCGCGGGGAGCTGTTTTTT.

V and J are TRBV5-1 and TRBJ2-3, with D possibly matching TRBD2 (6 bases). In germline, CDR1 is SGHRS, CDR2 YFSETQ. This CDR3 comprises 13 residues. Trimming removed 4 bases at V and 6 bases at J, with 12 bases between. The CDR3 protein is CASSKGLGDTQYF. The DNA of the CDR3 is TGCGCCAGCAGCAAGGGACTGGGGGATACGCAGTATTTT. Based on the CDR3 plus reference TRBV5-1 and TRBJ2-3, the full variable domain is KAGVTQTPRYLIKTRGQQVTLSCSPISGHRSVSWYQQTPGQGLQFLFEYFSETQRNKGNFPGRFSGRQFSNSRSEMNVSTLELGDSALYLCASSKGLGDTQYFGPGTRLTVL.

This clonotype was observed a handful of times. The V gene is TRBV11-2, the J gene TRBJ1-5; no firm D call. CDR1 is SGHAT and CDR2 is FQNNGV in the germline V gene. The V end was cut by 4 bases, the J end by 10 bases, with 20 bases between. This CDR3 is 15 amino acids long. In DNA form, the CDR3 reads TGTGCCAGCAGCTCCGATGCCTCCTCCTCGTTTCCCCAGCATTTT. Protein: CASSSDASSSFPQHF.

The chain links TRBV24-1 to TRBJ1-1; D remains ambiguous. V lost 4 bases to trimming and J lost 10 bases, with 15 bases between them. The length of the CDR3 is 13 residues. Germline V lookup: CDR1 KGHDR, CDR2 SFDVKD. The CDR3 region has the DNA TGTGCCACCAGTGACCAGAGGTCGTGGGCAGCTTTCTTT. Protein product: CATSDQRSWAAFF.

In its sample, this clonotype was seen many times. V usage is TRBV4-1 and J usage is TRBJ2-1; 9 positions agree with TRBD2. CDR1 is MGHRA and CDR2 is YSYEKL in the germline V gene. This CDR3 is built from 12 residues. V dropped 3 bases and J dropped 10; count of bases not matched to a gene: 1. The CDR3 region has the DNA TGCGCCAGCAGCCACACTAGCGGGGAGCAGTTCTTC. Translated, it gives CASSHTSGEQFF.

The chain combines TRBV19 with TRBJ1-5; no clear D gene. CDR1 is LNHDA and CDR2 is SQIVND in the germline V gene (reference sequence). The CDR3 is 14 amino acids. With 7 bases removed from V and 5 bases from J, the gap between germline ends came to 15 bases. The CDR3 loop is CASKQPSSHQPQHF. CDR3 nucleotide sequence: TGTGCCAGTAAACAGCCAAGCAGCCATCAGCCCCAGCATTTT.

The CDR3 sequence is CASSWTGVKNTEAFF. In DNA, the CDR3 is TGTGCCAGCAGTTGGACAGGGGTAAAGAACACTGAAGCTTTCTTT. This chain links TRBV12-3 or TRBV12-4 with TRBJ1-1; 9 positions match TRBD1. The CDR3 runs to 15 residues. The V gene end was trimmed by 4 bases and the J gene end by 1 base; junction bases not matched to a gene: 4.